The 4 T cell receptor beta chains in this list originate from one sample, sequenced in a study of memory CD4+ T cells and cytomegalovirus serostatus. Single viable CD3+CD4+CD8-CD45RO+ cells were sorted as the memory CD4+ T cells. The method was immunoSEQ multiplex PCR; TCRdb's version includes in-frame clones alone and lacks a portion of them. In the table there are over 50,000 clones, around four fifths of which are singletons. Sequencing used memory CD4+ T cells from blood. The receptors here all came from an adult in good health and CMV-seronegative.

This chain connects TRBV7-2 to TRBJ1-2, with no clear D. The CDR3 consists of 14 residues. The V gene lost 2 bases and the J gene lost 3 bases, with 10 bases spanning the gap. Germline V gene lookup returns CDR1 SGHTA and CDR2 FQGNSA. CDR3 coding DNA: TGTGCCAGCAGCTTAAGTTCGTCGGACTATGGCTACACCTTC. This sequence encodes CASSLSSSDYGYTF.

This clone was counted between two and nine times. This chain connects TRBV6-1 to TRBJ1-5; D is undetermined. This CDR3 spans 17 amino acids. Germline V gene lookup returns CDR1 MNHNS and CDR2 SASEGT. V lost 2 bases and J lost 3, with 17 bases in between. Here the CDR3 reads CASSERQAPYINQPQHF. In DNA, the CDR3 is TGTGCCAGCAGTGAACGGCAGGCCCCGTATATCAATCAGCCCCAGCATTTT.

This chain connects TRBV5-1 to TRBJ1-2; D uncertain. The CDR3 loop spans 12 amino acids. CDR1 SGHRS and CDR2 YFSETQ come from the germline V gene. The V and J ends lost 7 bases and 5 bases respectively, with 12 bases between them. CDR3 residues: CASSKGAYGYTF. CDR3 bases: TGCGCCAGCTCCAAGGGAGCGTATGGCTACACCTTC.

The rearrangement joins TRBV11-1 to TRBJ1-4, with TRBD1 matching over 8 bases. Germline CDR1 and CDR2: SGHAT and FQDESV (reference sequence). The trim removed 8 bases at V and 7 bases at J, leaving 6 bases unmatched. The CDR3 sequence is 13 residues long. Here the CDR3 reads CASSGRGREKLFF. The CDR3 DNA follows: TGTGCCAGCTCAGGCAGGGGGCGTGAAAAACTGTTTTTT.